This entry lists 12 T cell receptor beta chains sequenced from one sample in a study of T cell responses to AZD1222 COVID-19 vaccine. Clones were sequenced by immunoSEQ multiplex PCR, and TCRdb holds only the in-frame ones, with some missing. Of 100,000 or so clones in the sample, nearly 90% are singletons; the top ten hold about 2.5%. This specimen was peripheral blood, taken 28 days after the second AZD1222 dose. These receptor sequences come from an adult who received the AZD1222 COVID-19 vaccine.

The rearrangement joins TRBV10-3 to TRBJ2-2; TRBD1 aligns across 7 bases. V trimming: 6 bases; J trimming: 5 bases; junction bases outside the gene matches: 9. Germline CDR1 reads ENHRY; CDR2 reads SYGVKD. This CDR3 has 15 amino acids. This CDR3 is CAIRGEGGSTGELFF. The DNA for the CDR3 is TGTGCCATCAGGGGGGAAGGGGGCTCGACCGGGGAGCTGTTTTTT.

This chain connects TRBV12-3 or TRBV12-4 to TRBJ2-1, with TRBD1 identical over 8 bases. The V and J ends lost 7 bases and 2 bases, in that order; junction bases with no gene match: 1. The CDR3 consists of 13 residues. DNA for the CDR3: TGTGCCAGCACAGGGGGCACCTACAATGAGCAGTTCTTC. The encoded protein is CASTGGTYNEQFF.

The chain employs TRBV29-1 and TRBJ1-2; D might be TRBD1 (6 bases). Trimming took off 1 base at V and 6 bases at J, with 12 bases between the two ends. From germline, CDR1 is SQVTM and CDR2 ANQGSEA. This CDR3 has 13 amino acids. The DNA for the CDR3 is TGCAGCGTTGAAGTCGCAGGGGAAAATGGCTACACCTTC. It specifies CSVEVAGENGYTF. Combining the CDR3 with reference TRBV29-1 and TRBJ1-2 gives the whole variable domain SAVISQKPSRDICQRGTSLTIQCQVDSQVTMMFWYRQQPGQSLTLIATANQGSEATYESGFVIDKFPISRPNLTFSTLTVSNMSPEDSSIYLCSVEVAGENGYTFGSGTRLTVV.

The chain employs TRBV25-1 and TRBJ1-1, with D hard to call. V lost 3 bases and J 10 bases, leaving 12 bases between the germline ends. Germline V lookup: CDR1 MGHDK, CDR2 SYGVNS. CDR3 length: 12 residues. The CDR3 sequence: CASSDARGGAFF. The CDR3 DNA sequence: TGTGCCAGCAGTGACGCGCGCGGCGGAGCTTTCTTT.

This sequence joins TRBV2 and TRBJ2-2; TRBD1 or TRBD2 may be the D gene (5 bases each). Germline V CDR1 and CDR2: SNHLY, FYNNEI. The V gene lost 2 bases and the J gene lost 6 bases, with 10 bases spanning the gap. The CDR3 is 14 residues long. The CDR3 DNA reads TGTGCCAGCAGTGAATTGGGGGAAGCCGGGGAGCTGTTTTTT. Its translation is CASSELGEAGELFF.

The genes are TRBV6-4 and TRBJ2-1; 7 bases are shared with TRBD2. This CDR3 is 16 amino acids long. Losses at the gene ends were 1 base for V and 1 base for J; bases not matched to a gene: 4. Per the germline V gene, CDR1 is MRHNA and CDR2 is SNTAGT. CDR3 protein: CASSDLAGPSYNEQFF. The CDR3 bases are TGTGCCAGCAGTGACTTAGCGGGCCCATCCTACAATGAGCAGTTCTTC.

This clone was seen only a few times. The chain joins TRBV2 to TRBJ1-2; TRBD1 matches at 8 bases. From germline, CDR1 is SNHLY and CDR2 FYNNEI. V shed 4 bases, J shed 4 bases, and the junction held 8 bases outside the gene matches. The CDR3 is 15 amino acids. As DNA, the CDR3 is TGTGCCAGCAGTGCCGAGCGGACAGGGACCTATGGCTACACCTTC. Residues: CASSAERTGTYGYTF.

This clone was recorded once. The genes are TRBV14 and TRBJ1-5; D uncertain. Deletions cut 2 bases from V and 4 bases from J, with 6 bases between. The CDR3 runs 13 residues. Germline CDR1 SGHDN, CDR2 FVKESK. CDR3 loop: CASSQHQNQPQHF. The CDR3, as DNA: TGTGCCAGCAGCCAACATCAAAATCAGCCCCAGCATTTT. Using reference TRBV14 and TRBJ1-5 for the parts outside the CDR3, the full variable domain is EAGVTQFPSHSVIEKGQTVTLRCDPISGHDNLYWYRRVMGKEIKFLLHFVKESKQDESGMPNNRFLAERTGGTYSTLKVQPAELEDSGVYFCASSQHQNQPQHFGDGTRLSIL.

J is TRBJ2-1 and V is TRBV27, with D possibly being TRBD1 or TRBD2 (5 bases each). This CDR3 comprises 15 residues. Trimming shortened V by 3 bases and J by 4 bases, and 13 bases separated the two germline ends. Per the germline V gene, CDR1 is MNHEY and CDR2 is SMNVEV (reference sequence). The CDR3 loop is CASSLRGGGYNEQFF. The CDR3 DNA follows: TGTGCCAGCAGTTTGAGGGGCGGAGGTTACAATGAGCAGTTCTTC.

This clone turned up a few times. The genes are TRBV2 and TRBJ2-1, with 10 bases aligning to TRBD2. This CDR3 spans 15 amino acids. J lost 7 bases, V lost 3 bases, and 6 bases had no gene match. Per germline, CDR1 SNHLY and CDR2 FYNNEI. This CDR3 reads CASSEGSGRANEQFF. The CDR3, as DNA: TGTGCCAGCAGTGAGGGGAGCGGGAGGGCAAATGAGCAGTTCTTC.

J is TRBJ2-2 and V is TRBV9; the match to TRBD2 covers 9 bases. CDR1 and CDR2 from the germline V gene are SGDLS and YYNGEE. V was pared by 0 bases and J by 3 bases, with 9 bases of the junction left unmatched. This CDR3 is built from 18 residues. This CDR3 reads CASSVEVSGREYTGELFF. The CDR3 nucleotides are TGTGCCAGCAGCGTAGAGGTTAGCGGGAGAGAATACACCGGGGAGCTGTTTTTT.

This chain connects TRBV5-4 to TRBJ1-4; D is perhaps TRBD1 (5 bases). The CDR3 has 16 residues. V dropped 0 bases and J dropped 4 bases, with 13 bases sitting between them. The germline V gene encodes CDR1 SGHNT and CDR2 YYREEE (reference sequence). The CDR3 region has the DNA TGTGCCAGCAGCTTGGCAGGGACGGGCAATAATGAAAAACTGTTTTTT. Translating gives CASSLAGTGNNEKLFF.